The 19 T cell receptor beta chains listed next were all sequenced from one sample in a study of blood T cell repertoires in COVID-19. Sequencing used immunoSEQ multiplex PCR; TCRdb keeps in-frame clones, though not all of them. Of about 160,000 clones in the sample, roughly 89% are singletons; the top ten hold under 5%. Specimen: peripheral blood. These TCRs come from a woman aged 60 to 75 who had recovered from COVID-19.

The chain links TRBV7-8 to TRBJ2-3; D is perhaps TRBD2 (5 bases). Trimming removed 6 bases at V and 4 bases at J, with 20 bases between. The CDR3 sequence is 16 residues long. Germline CDR1 SGHVS, CDR2 FQNEAQ. CDR3 bases: TGTGCCAGCAGGGGTCGGCTCTCCTTTAGCGCAGATACGCAGTATTTT. It is translated as CASRGRLSFSADTQYF.

The CDR3 loop is CATSPDPGSGYGYTF. The CDR3 DNA reads TGTGCCACCTCACCAGATCCGGGGTCTGGGTATGGCTACACCTTC. The V gene is TRBV21-1, the J gene TRBJ1-2. TRBV21-1 is a known pseudogene. The CDR3 totals 15 residues.

The V gene is TRBV5-1, the J gene TRBJ1-1; 8 bases match TRBD1. Germline CDR1 reads SGHRS; CDR2 reads YFSETQ. The junction had 7 bases not matched to a gene; V was cut back by 5 bases and J by 7 bases. The CDR3 is made up of 13 amino acids. The DNA for the CDR3 is TGCGCCAGCAGTCCGGACAGGGTAGTTGAAGCTTTCTTT. Translated, it gives CASSPDRVVEAFF.

The J gene is TRBJ1-2, the V gene TRBV5-1; 9 bases match TRBD1. Germline V gene data show CDR1 as SGHRS and CDR2 as YFSETQ. CDR3 size: 15 residues. V gave up 4 bases and J gave up 7 bases; unmatched junction bases: 11. The CDR3 coding sequence is TGCGCCAGCAGCGTATCCGGGACAGGGAAGGGTGGCTACACCTTC. This encodes CASSVSGTGKGGYTF.

The chain has TRBV18 and TRBJ2-7; the match to TRBD2 covers 7 bases. CDR3 length: 13 residues. Trimming at V came to 5 bases and at J to 9 bases, leaving 10 bases not matched to a gene. The germline V gene has CDR1 KGHSH and CDR2 LQKENI. CDR3 nucleotides: TGTGCCAGCTCAACGGCGGGGGACGCGGGGCAGTACTTC. Translated: CASSTAGDAGQYF. The entire variable domain, with the rest obtained from reference TRBV18 and TRBJ2-7, is as follows: NAGVMQNPRHLVRRRGQEARLRCSPMKGHSHVYWYRQLPEEGLKFMVYLQKENIIDESGMPKERFSAEFPKEGPSILRIQQVVRGDSAAYFCASSTAGDAGQYFGPGTRLTVT.

This clone was seen once. The chain couples TRBV6-6 to TRBJ2-7; 7 nucleotides align to TRBD1. CDR1 and CDR2 (germline): MNHNY, SVGAGI (reference sequence). The junction had 19 bases not matched to a gene; V was cut back by 5 bases and J by 6 bases. There are 17 residues in the CDR3. CDR3: CASSHSRRAGGFSEQYF. The CDR3 nucleotides read TGTGCCAGCAGTCATTCCCGAAGGGCAGGGGGTTTTAGCGAGCAGTACTTC.

V is TRBV12-3 or TRBV12-4 and J is TRBJ1-2, with unresolved D. V was cut by 3 bases and J by 8 bases, with 13 bases left in between. CDR3 length: 13 amino acids. CDR3 sequence: CASSFSRLYGYTF. CDR3 nucleotides: TGTGCCAGCAGTTTCAGCAGGCTCTACGGCTACACCTTC.

The chain carries TRBV7-9 and TRBJ1-1; no clear D gene. Per germline, CDR1 SEHNR and CDR2 FQNEAQ (reference sequence). The CDR3 is 13 amino acids. Between the trimmed V and J ends, which lost 4 bases and 3 bases, there was a span of 9 bases. DNA of the CDR3: TGTGCCAGCAGCTCGAGGGAGTACACTGAAGCTTTCTTT. Translation gives CASSSREYTEAFF.

The gene calls are TRBV25-1 and TRBJ2-7; 7 bases line up with TRBD1. V was clipped by 5 bases and J by 3 bases; unmatched bases: 7. CDR1 and CDR2 (germline): MGHDK, SYGVNS. The CDR3 length is 14 residues. The CDR3 sequence: CASSTWTGDYEQYF. For the CDR3, the DNA is TGTGCCAGCAGTACCTGGACAGGTGACTACGAGCAGTACTTC.

The chain uses TRBV27 and TRBJ2-5; D perhaps matches TRBD2 (6 bases). The CDR3 length is 14 residues. Germline CDR1 MNHEY, CDR2 SMNVEV (reference sequence). V was cut by 5 bases and J by 7 bases, with 17 bases left in between. CDR3 DNA sequence: TGTGCCAGCAGTGACCAGGGACTGGTGGGGACCCAGTACTTC. Its protein is CASSDQGLVGTQYF.

This chain connects TRBV5-1 to TRBJ1-4; 7 bases match TRBD1. The V gene's germline CDR1 is SGHRS and CDR2 YFSETQ. The J segment lost 3 bases and the V segment lost 4 bases, leaving 9 bases of the junction unmatched. This CDR3 contains 16 residues. The CDR3 is CASSLNGQGANEKLFF. CDR3 coding DNA: TGCGCCAGCAGCCTGAACGGTCAGGGGGCTAATGAAAAACTGTTTTTT.

The chain carries TRBV5-4 and TRBJ2-7, with 8 bases aligning to TRBD2. The CDR3 length is 15 residues. J lost 2 bases, V lost 3 bases, and 7 bases had no gene match. Germline V gene sequence: CDR1 SGHNT, CDR2 YYREEE (reference sequence). The CDR3 nucleotides read TGTGCCAGCAGCTCCCTGTCGGGGGGGCCCTACGAGCAGTACTTC. It codes for CASSSLSGGPYEQYF.

The genes are TRBV5-1 and TRBJ2-3, with 10 bases identical to TRBD2. The CDR3 has 18 residues. CDR1 is SGHRS, CDR2 YFSETQ, per germline. The V gene end was trimmed by 2 bases and the J gene end by 4 bases; junction bases not matched to a gene: 13. CDR3 in amino acids: CASSFGGPSGGLPDTQYF. The CDR3 region has the DNA TGCGCCAGCAGCTTTGGGGGGCCTAGCGGGGGTCTCCCAGATACGCAGTATTTT.

V and J are TRBV28 and TRBJ1-1; D unresolved. Germline values: CDR1 MDHEN, CDR2 SYDVKM. The length of the CDR3 is 13 residues. The V end was cut by 7 bases, the J end by 5 bases, with 14 bases between. The CDR3 here is CASILYGETEAFF. CDR3 DNA sequence: TGTGCCAGCATCCTTTATGGGGAGACTGAAGCTTTCTTT.

The rearrangement links TRBV28 to TRBJ1-2, with TRBD1 as a possible D gene (6 bases). CDR3 length: 17 residues. Trimming shortened V by 5 bases and J by 3 bases, and 22 bases separated the two germline ends. The germline V gene has CDR1 MDHEN and CDR2 SYDVKM. The CDR3 DNA follows: TGTGCCAGCAGTCTATCCGGACTTGGGGGCGAAGACTATGGCTACACCTTC. Residues: CASSLSGLGGEDYGYTF.

The gene calls are TRBV6-6 and TRBJ1-3; 7 nucleotides match TRBD1. The V gene's germline CDR1 is MNHNY and CDR2 SVGAGI (reference sequence). This CDR3 has 14 residues. The ends lost 5 bases at V and 1 base at J; junction bases unmatched: 2. The CDR3 loop is CASSPGQSGNTIYF. The DNA for the CDR3 is TGTGCCAGCAGTCCGGGACAGTCTGGAAACACCATATATTTT.

The chain recombines TRBV6-5 with TRBJ1-6; a weak D match, TRBD1 (6 bases). V was cut by 5 bases and J by 10 bases, with 15 bases left in between. The germline V gene encodes CDR1 MNHEY and CDR2 SVGAGI. CDR3 length equals 14 residues. The CDR3 loop is CASSPRGGPSPLHF. The CDR3 DNA reads as TGTGCCAGCAGTCCCCGGGGGGGGCCATCACCCCTCCACTTT.

The chain recombines TRBV4-3 with TRBJ1-3; no firm D call. V lost 0 bases and J lost 1, with 13 bases in between. Germline values: CDR1 LGHNA, CDR2 YSLEER. The CDR3 sequence is 17 residues long. The CDR3 region has the DNA TGCGCCAGCAGCCAAGAGAGGAGGGTAAGGTCTGGAAACACCATATATTTT. Amino acid sequence: CASSQERRVRSGNTIYF.

V usage is TRBV7-8 and J usage is TRBJ2-3; 8 bases agree with TRBD1. With V trimmed by 3 bases and J by 0 bases, 5 bases remained unmatched. The CDR3 consists of 16 residues. Germline-derived CDR1 and CDR2 are SGHVS and FQNEAQ. CDR3 residues: CASSFHRGTSTDTQYF. The CDR3 DNA reads as TGTGCCAGCAGCTTCCACAGGGGGACCAGCACAGATACGCAGTATTTT. The whole variable domain, filled in from reference TRBV7-8 and TRBJ2-3, reads GAGVSQSPRYKVAKRGQDVALRCDPISGHVSLFWYQQALGQGPEFLTYFQNEAQLDKSGLPSDRFFAERPEGSVSTLKIQRTQQEDSAVYLCASSFHRGTSTDTQYFGPGTRLTVL.